A selection of T cell receptor beta chains follows, all from one sample in a study of neoadjuvant nivolumab and ipilimumab in lung cancer. Generated by immunoSEQ multiplex PCR, the TCRdb table keeps only in-frame clones and is missing some. Here the sample spans about 30,000 clones, roughly 90% being singletons. Sequenced material: peripheral blood, taken after neoadjuvant nivolumab, alone or with ipilimumab, at or shortly before surgery. These receptors originate from an adult with non-small cell lung cancer. Each CDR3 is given with its conserved first and last residue. The D gene is left open where the match is weak. Not every row has a clone size; where given, it reads once, few, many or a size class.

v_call: TRBV6-1
d_call: .
j_call: TRBJ2-2
clone_size: .
cdr3_aa: CASTGGELFF
cdr3_nt: TGTGCCAGCACGGGCGGGGAGCTGTTTTTT

v_call: TRBV7-7
d_call: TRBD2
j_call: TRBJ2-7
clone_size: .
cdr3_aa: CASSLDSGGNEQYF
cdr3_nt: TGTGCCAGCAGCTTAGATTCGGGAGGAAACGAGCAGTACTTC

v_call: TRBV2
d_call: .
j_call: TRBJ1-2
clone_size: .
cdr3_aa: CASSVGRANYGYTF
cdr3_nt: TGTGCCAGCAGTGTGGGTAGGGCTAACTATGGCTACACCTTC

v_call: TRBV6-1
d_call: TRBD2
j_call: TRBJ2-3
clone_size: .
cdr3_aa: CASSARTSGADTQYF
cdr3_nt: TGTGCCAGCAGCGCTCGGACTAGCGGAGCAGATACGCAGTATTTT

v_call: TRBV7-9
d_call: .
j_call: TRBJ1-2
clone_size: .
cdr3_aa: CASSLSGGGYGYTF
cdr3_nt: TGTGCCAGCAGCTTGTCCGGAGGGGGCTATGGCTACACCTTC

v_call: TRBV5-1
d_call: TRBD1
j_call: TRBJ2-7
clone_size: .
cdr3_aa: CASSRGDRAVHEQYF
cdr3_nt: TGCGCCAGCAGCCGAGGCGACAGGGCGGTCCACGAGCAGTACTTC

v_call: TRBV5-1
d_call: TRBD2
j_call: TRBJ2-2
clone_size: .
cdr3_aa: CASSRLAENTGELFF
cdr3_nt: TGCGCCAGCAGCCGCCTAGCGGAGAACACCGGGGAGCTGTTTTTT

v_call: TRBV11-3
d_call: .
j_call: TRBJ2-3
clone_size: .
cdr3_aa: CASSPGRVTDTQYF
cdr3_nt: TGTGCCAGCAGCCCCGGAAGAGTCACAGATACGCAGTATTTT

v_call: TRBV9
d_call: TRBD1
j_call: TRBJ2-1
clone_size: .
cdr3_aa: CASSAGTGFDEQFF
cdr3_nt: TGTGCCAGCAGCGCCGGGACAGGGTTCGATGAGCAGTTCTTC

v_call: TRBV7-2
d_call: .
j_call: TRBJ2-3
clone_size: .
cdr3_aa: CASGRDPQGAQYF
cdr3_nt: TGTGCCAGCGGGCGGGACCCTCAGGGCGCGCAGTATTTT

v_call: TRBV27
d_call: .
j_call: TRBJ1-5
clone_size: few
cdr3_aa: CASSLGRAGNQPQHF
cdr3_nt: TGTGCCAGCAGTTTGGGACGGGCTGGCAATCAGCCCCAGCATTTT

v_call: TRBV5-4
d_call: .
j_call: TRBJ2-7
clone_size: .
cdr3_aa: CAVLNRGGAYEQYF
cdr3_nt: TGTGCCGTCCTGAATCGGGGAGGCGCCTACGAGCAGTACTTC

v_call: TRBV5-6
d_call: .
j_call: TRBJ2-4
clone_size: .
cdr3_aa: CASSSTGRGIQYF
cdr3_nt: TGTGCCAGCAGTTCGACAGGGAGGGGCATTCAGTACTTC

v_call: TRBV10-3
d_call: .
j_call: TRBJ2-7
clone_size: .
cdr3_aa: CAISESAVGYEQYF
cdr3_nt: TGTGCCATCAGTGAGTCTGCGGTAGGCTACGAGCAGTACTTC

v_call: TRBV5-1
d_call: .
j_call: TRBJ2-5
clone_size: .
cdr3_aa: CASSLGPGGETQYF
cdr3_nt: TGCGCCAGCAGCTTAGGACCCGGCGGGGAGACCCAGTACTTC

v_call: TRBV6-1
d_call: TRBD1
j_call: TRBJ2-7
clone_size: .
cdr3_aa: CASSEATGVPYEQYF
cdr3_nt: TGTGCCAGCAGTGAAGCGACAGGGGTCCCCTACGAGCAGTACTTC

v_call: TRBV5-8
d_call: .
j_call: TRBJ2-3
clone_size: .
cdr3_aa: CASSLERQGSTDTQYF
cdr3_nt: TGTGCCAGCAGCTTGGAACGGCAGGGAAGCACAGATACGCAGTATTTT

v_call: TRBV5-1
d_call: TRBD2
j_call: TRBJ2-1
clone_size: .
cdr3_aa: CASSLLGLAGEAEQFF
cdr3_nt: TGCGCCAGCAGCTTATTAGGACTAGCGGGAGAAGCTGAGCAGTTCTTC

v_call: TRBV10-2
d_call: .
j_call: TRBJ2-3
clone_size: .
cdr3_aa: CASIESGSPTDTQYF
cdr3_nt: TGCGCCAGCATAGAATCAGGGTCCCCCACAGATACGCAGTATTTT

v_call: TRBV27
d_call: TRBD2
j_call: TRBJ2-2
clone_size: .
cdr3_aa: CASSLQGGGTGELFF
cdr3_nt: TGTGCCAGCAGTTTACAGGGCGGGGGCACCGGGGAGCTGTTTTTT

v_call: TRBV5-1
d_call: .
j_call: TRBJ1-1
clone_size: few
cdr3_aa: CASSSGGSSGEAFF
cdr3_nt: TGCGCCAGCAGCTCTGGTGGGTCTTCTGGTGAAGCTTTCTTT

v_call: TRBV5-1
d_call: TRBD1
j_call: TRBJ2-2
clone_size: .
cdr3_aa: CASSPRTGTGNTGELFF
cdr3_nt: TGCGCCAGCAGTCCTCGCACCGGGACAGGGAACACCGGGGAGCTGTTTTTT

v_call: TRBV29-1
d_call: .
j_call: TRBJ1-1
clone_size: .
cdr3_aa: CSVVGGRNTEAFF
cdr3_nt: TGCAGCGTTGTTGGGGGCCGGAACACTGAAGCTTTCTTT

v_call: TRBV5-1
d_call: .
j_call: TRBJ1-2
clone_size: .
cdr3_aa: CASSSTSGLWRNYGYTF
cdr3_nt: TGCGCCAGCAGCTCGACGTCGGGTTTGTGGAGAAACTATGGCTACACCTTC

v_call: TRBV19
d_call: .
j_call: TRBJ1-5
clone_size: .
cdr3_aa: CASHRQGSSFSNQPQHF
cdr3_nt: TGTGCCAGTCACCGGCAGGGAAGCTCGTTTAGCAATCAGCCCCAGCATTTT

v_call: TRBV9
d_call: .
j_call: TRBJ2-1
clone_size: .
cdr3_aa: CASSASLSGNLNNEQFF
cdr3_nt: TGTGCCAGCAGCGCCTCACTATCGGGGAACCTAAACAATGAGCAGTTCTTC

v_call: TRBV9
d_call: .
j_call: TRBJ2-3
clone_size: few
cdr3_aa: CASSVGLADTQYF
cdr3_nt: TGTGCCAGCAGCGTAGGGCTAGCAGATACGCAGTATTTT

v_call: TRBV5-1
d_call: TRBD1
j_call: TRBJ1-2
clone_size: .
cdr3_aa: CASSPGTGVTNYGYTF
cdr3_nt: TGCGCCAGCAGCCCCGGGACAGGGGTTACTAACTATGGCTACACCTTC

v_call: TRBV11-2
d_call: .
j_call: TRBJ2-1
clone_size: .
cdr3_aa: CASSLRGRGNNEQFF
cdr3_nt: TGTGCCAGCAGCTTAAGAGGGAGAGGGAACAATGAGCAGTTCTTC

v_call: TRBV2
d_call: TRBD1
j_call: TRBJ1-4
clone_size: .
cdr3_aa: CASSDGQGAANEKLFF
cdr3_nt: TGTGCCAGCAGTGATGGACAGGGGGCAGCTAATGAAAAACTGTTTTTT

v_call: TRBV4-1
d_call: .
j_call: TRBJ2-3
clone_size: .
cdr3_aa: CASSGRPSGSGSASRSTDTQYF
cdr3_nt: TGCGCCAGCAGCGGTAGACCGAGCGGGTCAGGATCAGCCTCGCGGAGCACAGATACGCAGTATTTT

v_call: TRBV5-1
d_call: TRBD2
j_call: TRBJ2-1
clone_size: once
cdr3_aa: CASRAGGPDNEQFF
cdr3_nt: TGCGCCAGCCGAGCGGGAGGGCCCGACAATGAGCAGTTCTTC

v_call: TRBV7-2
d_call: .
j_call: TRBJ1-1
clone_size: .
cdr3_aa: CASSSKKGSEAFF
cdr3_nt: TGTGCCAGCAGCTCTAAGAAAGGCTCAGAAGCTTTCTTT

v_call: TRBV29-1
d_call: .
j_call: TRBJ2-1
clone_size: .
cdr3_aa: CSVQGTAGLNNEQFF
cdr3_nt: TGCAGCGTTCAGGGCACAGCCGGACTCAACAATGAGCAGTTCTTC

v_call: TRBV5-1
d_call: .
j_call: TRBJ2-3
clone_size: .
cdr3_aa: CASSAKVQGLSTDTQYF
cdr3_nt: TGCGCCAGCAGCGCTAAAGTGCAGGGCCTTTCCACAGATACGCAGTATTTT

v_call: TRBV27
d_call: TRBD1
j_call: TRBJ1-5
clone_size: .
cdr3_aa: CASSPRLDRRDQPQHF
cdr3_nt: TGTGCCAGCAGTCCTAGATTGGACAGGCGAGATCAGCCCCAGCATTTT

v_call: TRBV7-8
d_call: .
j_call: TRBJ1-5
clone_size: .
cdr3_aa: CASSPARTLDQPQHF
cdr3_nt: TGTGCCAGCAGCCCAGCTAGGACACTCGATCAGCCCCAGCATTTT

v_call: TRBV19
d_call: TRBD2
j_call: TRBJ2-2
clone_size: .
cdr3_aa: CASSPHSSGLNTGELFF
cdr3_nt: TGTGCCAGTAGTCCACACTCTAGCGGATTAAACACCGGGGAGCTGTTTTTT

v_call: TRBV7-9
d_call: .
j_call: TRBJ1-1
clone_size: .
cdr3_aa: CASSPQWGDTEAFF
cdr3_nt: TGTGCCAGCAGCCCCCAATGGGGGGACACTGAAGCTTTCTTT

v_call: TRBV5-1
d_call: TRBD2
j_call: TRBJ2-2
clone_size: .
cdr3_aa: CASSLVPLAGGANTGELFF
cdr3_nt: TGCGCCAGCAGCTTGGTACCGCTAGCGGGAGGGGCGAACACCGGGGAGCTGTTTTTT

v_call: TRBV7-9
d_call: .
j_call: TRBJ1-3
clone_size: few
cdr3_aa: CASSLATGSTRTIYF
cdr3_nt: TGTGCCAGCAGCTTAGCGACCGGATCTACAAGAACCATATATTTT

v_call: TRBV29-1
d_call: .
j_call: TRBJ2-7
clone_size: .
cdr3_aa: CSVFIGGNEQYF
cdr3_nt: TGCAGCGTGTTTATAGGGGGGAACGAGCAGTACTTC

v_call: TRBV28
d_call: .
j_call: TRBJ1-2
clone_size: once
cdr3_aa: CASSLMGIYGYTF
cdr3_nt: TGTGCCAGCAGCCTTATGGGTATCTATGGCTACACCTTC

v_call: TRBV9
d_call: .
j_call: TRBJ1-2
clone_size: .
cdr3_aa: CASSVAAQGTGYTF
cdr3_nt: TGTGCCAGCAGCGTAGCGGCGCAGGGGACCGGCTACACCTTC

v_call: TRBV5-1
d_call: TRBD1
j_call: TRBJ2-2
clone_size: few
cdr3_aa: CASCQGGASGELFF
cdr3_nt: TGCGCCAGCTGCCAAGGGGGCGCGAGCGGGGAGCTGTTTTTT

v_call: TRBV27
d_call: TRBD1
j_call: TRBJ1-1
clone_size: .
cdr3_aa: CASSLRQGDTEAFF
cdr3_nt: TGTGCCAGCAGTTTGAGACAGGGGGACACTGAAGCTTTCTTT

v_call: TRBV9
d_call: TRBD2
j_call: TRBJ2-2
clone_size: .
cdr3_aa: CASSVRSGSYTGELFF
cdr3_nt: TGTGCCAGCAGCGTACGCAGCGGGAGCTACACCGGGGAGCTGTTTTTT

v_call: TRBV2
d_call: .
j_call: TRBJ2-7
clone_size: .
cdr3_aa: CASSIDRYEQYF
cdr3_nt: TGTGCCAGCAGTATAGACAGATACGAGCAGTACTTC

v_call: TRBV29-1
d_call: .
j_call: TRBJ2-1
clone_size: .
cdr3_aa: CSVGYRDTRGNEQFF
cdr3_nt: TGCAGCGTTGGATACCGGGACACGAGGGGGAATGAGCAGTTCTTC